This T cell receptor (beta chain) was identified during a study of shared clonotypes between healthy human individuals. Study background: The plates for each donor numbered three CD4 naive, three CD4 memory, two CD8 naive and one CD8 memory.

Naive CD8 cells were CD45RO-negative, positively selected for CCR7, excluding terminally differentiated effector memory CD45RA+ cells. Assay: immunoSEQ multiplex PCR; the TCRdb copy retains only in-frame clones and omits some. The sample holds some 2 million clones, approximately 94% seen once. This clone has a single count. This TCR was sampled from a man in his late teens or twenties in good health. Input material: naive CD8+ T cells sorted from blood.

The CDR3 spells CASSLAGGMRNEQFF. In DNA form, the CDR3 reads TGTGCCAGCAGTTTAGCGGGAGGGATGAGAAATGAGCAGTTCTTC. The chain has TRBV27 and TRBJ2-1; TRBD2 matches at 9 bases. The V gene end was trimmed by 2 bases and the J gene end by 7 bases; junction bases not matched to a gene: 6. Germline CDR1 MNHEY, CDR2 SMNVEV (reference sequence). This CDR3 region has 15 residues.